This record looks at one TCR beta chain sequence and its context. The repertoire was sequenced with immunoSEQ multiplex PCR; TCRdb's copy has only in-frame clones and lacks some. The sample yields more than 150,000 clones, approximately 83% seen once. These data belong to a study of blood T cell repertoires in COVID-19. Study at large: PBMCs, B-cell-depleted T cells, or T cells provided the cDNA or gDNA that made up the material.

Sequencing used peripheral blood. This sequence originates from a man aged 70-80 years who had recovered from COVID-19.

The CDR3 loop reads CASRLLDQPQHF. CDR3 DNA: TGTGCCAGCAGGTTACTTGATCAGCCCCAGCATTTT. V and J are TRBV6-6 and TRBJ1-5; no clear D. The CDR3 runs to 12 residues. Trimming removed 6 bases at V and 5 bases at J, with 8 bases between. The germline CDR1 and CDR2 sequences are MNHNY and SVGAGI (reference sequence).